The following is a T cell receptor (beta chain) sequence with its context. Those designated as exposed participants met a COVID-19 case within 2 weeks before study entry. The sample comes from a study of blood T cell repertoires in COVID-19. This CDR3 is built from 16 residues. The J segment lost 6 bases and the V segment lost 4 bases, leaving 11 bases of the junction unmatched. CDR1 is SGHRS and CDR2 is YFSETQ in the germline V gene. The data were produced by immunoSEQ multiplex PCR, yet TCRdb's version contains in-frame clones alone and is incomplete. In the table there are more than 250,000 clones, approximately 80% of which are singletons.

The chain joins TRBV5-1 to TRBJ2-2; 8 bases fit TRBD2. The sample taken for sequencing was PBMCs or T cells enriched from blood (not recorded which). The sequence was collected from a man aged 35-49 years who had been exposed to COVID-19. The CDR3: CASSVRAGGVSGELFF. The CDR3 DNA reads TGCGCCAGCAGCGTACGGGCGGGAGGAGTTTCCGGGGAGCTGTTTTTT.